The clone carrying this TCR beta chain has a handful of counts. Its antigen is as yet unknown. The data derive from a study of blood T cells in healthy people across ages. Study-wide background: The template switching approach captured approximately one barcoded beta molecule for every two T cells.

Isolation per sample recovered at least 6.5 million PBMCs. Extracted total RNA amounted to at least 5.5 micrograms for each sample. CDR3 size: 15 residues. The J segment lost 5 bases and the V segment lost 1 base, leaving 6 bases of the junction unmatched. Study conclusions and caveats: Considered underestimates were the diversity estimates obtained from one million T cells.

The use of a sample-barcoded 5' primer and a J-beta primer mix characterized a second PCR of 7 to 11 cycles. TCRdb used MiXCR to reprocess the 5' RACE reads, holding one entry per CDR3 protein. The data show around 1.7 million distinct CDR3 sequences, 28% seen once. This clonotype was obtained from a woman aged 25 to 39 in good health. Material: blood. V is TRBV12-3 or TRBV12-4 and J is TRBJ1-2; the match to TRBD1 covers 8 bases. CDR3 sequence (DNA): TGTGCCAGCAGTTTAGGACAGGGGCGCTCGTATGGCTACACCTTC. It codes for CASSLGQGRSYGYTF.